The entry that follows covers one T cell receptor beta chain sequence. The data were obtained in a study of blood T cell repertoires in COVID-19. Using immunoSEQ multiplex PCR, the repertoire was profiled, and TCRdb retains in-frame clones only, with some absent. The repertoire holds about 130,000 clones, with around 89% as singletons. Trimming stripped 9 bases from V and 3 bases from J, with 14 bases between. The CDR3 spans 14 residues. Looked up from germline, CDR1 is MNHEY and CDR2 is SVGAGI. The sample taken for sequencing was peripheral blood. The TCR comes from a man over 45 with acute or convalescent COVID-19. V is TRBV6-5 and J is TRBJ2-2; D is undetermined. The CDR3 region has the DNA TGTGCCAGTAATTTGAACAGATACACCGGGGAGCTGTTTTTT. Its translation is CASNLNRYTGELFF.